This TCR beta chain appears in the sequencing data of a study of OX40 agonist ivuxolimab in advanced cancers. Study information: Each dose-escalation patient presented with hepatocellular carcinoma, melanoma, renal cell or head and neck cancer.

The CDR3 spans 16 residues. Germline CDR1 and CDR2: SGHVS and FQNEAQ. V was trimmed by 2 bases and J by 0 bases, leaving 11 bases between them. TCRdb's table, derived via immunoSEQ multiplex PCR, lists solely in-frame clones and lacks some. The sample contains around 26,000 clones, around 86% of which appear only once. This chain uses TRBV7-8 with TRBJ1-5; D not certain. The receptor was isolated from an adult with an advanced solid tumor such as melanoma, head and neck, liver or kidney cancer. The material was CD4+ or CD8+ T cells sorted from blood, obtained in a trial of the OX40 agonist ivuxolimab. The CDR3 DNA reads as TGTGCCAGCAGCTTATCCGGGCGATATAGCAATCAGCCCCAGCATTTT. This sequence encodes CASSLSGRYSNQPQHF.